Listed below are T cell receptor beta chains from one sample, sequenced in a study of shared clonotypes between healthy human individuals. TCRdb's copy holds only in-frame clones and misses some; the assay was immunoSEQ multiplex PCR. The data show 550,000 to 600,000 clones, with nearly 98% seen just once and around 0.3% held by the top ten. Sequenced: naive CD8+ T cells sorted from blood. The origin of the receptors is a man under 40 in good health. CDR3s include the opening cysteine and the closing phenylalanine or tryptophan. Fields, in order: D gene, V gene, clone size, J gene, CDR3 protein, CDR3 DNA. The D gene is left open where the match is weak. Size tells how often a clone was seen (once, few, many) or the class of an expanded clone, and some rows leave it out.

-	TRBV29-1	-	TRBJ2-7	CSVVHSDTYEQYF	TGCAGCGTTGTCCATTCCGATACCTACGAGCAGTACTTC
-	TRBV6-1	-	TRBJ2-7	CASSVRDGPYEQYF	TGTGCCAGCAGTGTTCGGGACGGACCCTACGAGCAGTACTTC
TRBD1	TRBV10-2	-	TRBJ1-5	CASSESGGSLNQPQHF	TGCGCCAGCAGTGAGTCAGGGGGCAGCCTAAATCAGCCCCAGCATTTT
-	TRBV21-1	-	TRBJ2-1	CASSRTSVQVEQFF	TGTGCCAGCAGTCGGACTAGCGTTCAAGTTGAGCAGTTCTTC
-	TRBV12-5	-	TRBJ2-5	CASGSWSGKTQYF	TGTGCTAGTGGTTCTTGGAGTGGAAAGACCCAGTACTTC
-	TRBV19	-	TRBJ2-1	CASSSAIDEQFF	TGTGCCAGTAGTAGCGCGATAGATGAGCAGTTCTTC
-	TRBV10-2	-	TRBJ1-4	CASRGQLLGEKLFF	TGCGCCAGCCGCGGACAACTTTTGGGGGAAAAACTGTTTTTT
-	TRBV13	-	TRBJ2-7	CASGPEQYF	TGTGCCAGCGGACCCGAGCAGTACTTC
-	TRBV27	-	TRBJ2-1	CASRPPGLFYNEQFF	TGTGCCAGCAGACCTCCGGGACTGTTCTACAATGAGCAGTTCTTC
-	TRBV4-1	once	TRBJ1-2	CASSPVSTASNYGYTF	TGCGCCAGCAGCCCCGTTTCGACAGCATCTAACTATGGCTACACCTTC
TRBD1	TRBV28	-	TRBJ2-7	CASSSPGQGTYEQYF	TGTGCCAGCAGTTCGCCGGGACAGGGGACCTACGAGCAGTACTTC
-	TRBV10-3	-	TRBJ2-3	CAISESTVTDTQYF	TGTGCCATCAGTGAGTCGACAGTCACAGATACGCAGTATTTT
-	TRBV11-2	-	TRBJ2-3	CASSLVQADTQYF	TGTGCCAGCAGCTTAGTCCAGGCAGATACGCAGTATTTT
TRBD1	TRBV7-9	-	TRBJ1-1	CASREGTVPEAFF	TGTGCCAGCAGGGAGGGGACAGTCCCTGAAGCTTTCTTT
TRBD1	TRBV29-1	-	TRBJ2-7	CSVDQGQGPTYEQYF	TGCAGCGTCGACCAAGGACAGGGGCCGACCTACGAGCAGTACTTC
-	TRBV11-2	-	TRBJ2-7	CASSLEGSATYEQYF	TGTGCCAGCAGCTTAGAGGGTAGCGCGACCTACGAGCAGTACTTC
TRBD2	TRBV4-3	-	TRBJ2-3	CASSQAFRHTSGRGADTQYF	TGCGCCAGCAGCCAAGCGTTTCGACATACTAGCGGGAGAGGGGCAGATACGCAGTATTTT
TRBD2	TRBV2	-	TRBJ2-1	CASSAGRGSYNEQFF	TGTGCCAGCAGTGCCGGGAGGGGATCCTACAATGAGCAGTTCTTC
-	TRBV12-5	-	TRBJ2-2	CASGSQGSDLPNTGELFF	TGTGCTAGTGGTTCTCAAGGGAGCGACCTACCGAACACCGGGGAGCTGTTTTTT
-	TRBV27	-	TRBJ2-7	CASSLRFGVYEQYF	TGTGCCAGCAGTTTAAGGTTTGGGGTCTACGAGCAGTACTTC
-	TRBV28	-	TRBJ2-4	CASSLGRSKNIQYF	TGTGCCAGCAGTTTAGGGCGAAGCAAAAACATTCAGTACTTC
-	TRBV4-1	-	TRBJ2-7	CASSQDLGRAFPYF	TGCGCCAGCAGCCAAGATCTTGGCAGGGCTTTTCCGTACTTC
-	TRBV6-1	-	TRBJ1-5	CASSESRGARQPQHF	TGTGCCAGCAGTGAATCTCGGGGGGCGAGGCAGCCCCAGCATTTT
-	TRBV7-9	-	TRBJ2-1	CASSLIEQFF	TGTGCCAGCAGCTTAATTGAGCAGTTCTTC
-	TRBV27	-	TRBJ2-2	CASSPLTGELFF	TGTGCCAGCAGTCCACTGACCGGGGAGCTGTTTTTT
TRBD2	TRBV7-9	-	TRBJ2-3	CASSEGLAHLDTQYF	TGTGCCAGCAGCGAAGGACTAGCTCACCTAGATACGCAGTATTTT
-	TRBV7-8	few	TRBJ1-5	CASSLGHADSDNQPQHF	TGTGCCAGCAGCCTAGGTCATGCGGACTCAGACAATCAGCCCCAGCATTTT
-	TRBV5-8	-	TRBJ2-1	CASSLGWNEQFF	TGTGCCAGCAGCTTGGGGTGGAATGAGCAGTTCTTC
TRBD1	TRBV4-1	-	TRBJ2-3	CASSQRQGSTDTQYF	TGCGCCAGCAGCCAAAGACAGGGTAGCACAGATACGCAGTATTTT
-	TRBV2	-	TRBJ1-5	CASLGGDGQPQHF	TGTGCCAGCCTAGGGGGGGACGGTCAGCCCCAGCATTTT
TRBD1	TRBV7-9	-	TRBJ2-1	CASSSGQGAYNEQFF	TGTGCCAGCAGCTCGGGACAGGGTGCCTACAATGAGCAGTTCTTC
TRBD1	TRBV5-1	-	TRBJ1-1	CASRPDRATEAFF	TGCGCCAGCAGACCGGACAGGGCTACTGAAGCTTTCTTT
-	TRBV5-1	-	TRBJ2-5	CASSTAGWETQYF	TGCGCCAGCAGCACGGCAGGGTGGGAGACCCAGTACTTC
-	TRBV19	-	TRBJ1-5	CASAYPIDQGYSNQPQHF	TGTGCCAGTGCCTACCCCATTGATCAGGGTTATAGCAATCAGCCCCAGCATTTT
TRBD1	TRBV6-1	-	TRBJ2-1	CATRTGSNEQFF	TGTGCCACCAGGACAGGTTCGAATGAGCAGTTCTTC
-	TRBV4-1	-	TRBJ1-4	CASSQVSGELFF	TGCGCCAGCAGCCAAGTATCGGGGGAACTGTTTTTT
-	TRBV27	-	TRBJ2-7	CASSFPGRHPYEQYF	TGTGCCAGCAGTTTTCCGGGACGTCACCCCTACGAGCAGTACTTC
-	TRBV7-3	-	TRBJ1-5	CASSLDSNQPQHF	TGTGCCAGCAGCTTAGATAGCAATCAGCCCCAGCATTTT
-	TRBV4-1	-	TRBJ2-7	CASSLIPGPSYEQYF	TGCGCCAGCAGCCTAATTCCGGGACCTTCCTACGAGCAGTACTTC
-	TRBV10-3	-	TRBJ2-2	CAIRTGPLNTGELFF	TGTGCCATCAGGACAGGTCCCCTTAACACCGGGGAGCTGTTTTTT
-	TRBV11-3	once	TRBJ2-5	CASSWNRARKKETQYF	TGTGCCAGCAGCTGGAACAGGGCACGAAAAAAAGAGACCCAGTACTTC
-	TRBV2	-	TRBJ1-1	CASREGPNEAFF	TGTGCCAGCAGGGAGGGTCCCAATGAAGCTTTCTTT
TRBD2	TRBV6-1	-	TRBJ2-3	CASSEALAAGGTDTQYF	TGTGCCAGCAGTGAAGCGCTCGCGGCGGGGGGCACAGATACGCAGTATTTT
TRBD1	TRBV7-9	-	TRBJ2-7	CASSPRGTTSYEQYF	TGTGCCAGCAGCCCCAGGGGGACGACCTCCTACGAGCAGTACTTC
-	TRBV18	-	TRBJ2-3	CASSPIDPAEMSTDTQYF	TGTGCCAGCTCACCAATCGACCCAGCGGAGATGAGCACAGATACGCAGTATTTT
-	TRBV5-1	-	TRBJ2-2	CASSADANTGELFF	TGCGCCAGCAGCGCGGACGCGAACACCGGGGAGCTGTTTTTT
-	TRBV7-9	-	TRBJ2-7	CASSPRQATYEQYF	TGTGCCAGCAGCCCTCGACAGGCCACCTACGAGCAGTACTTC
TRBD2	TRBV5-4	-	TRBJ2-1	CASSSTSGSMDEQFF	TGTGCCAGCAGCTCGACTAGCGGGAGTATGGATGAGCAGTTCTTC
-	TRBV7-9	-	TRBJ2-2	CASSSSGHRTPTGELFF	TGTGCCAGCAGCTCTTCGGGACACCGAACACCCACCGGGGAGCTGTTTTTT
-	TRBV6-6	-	TRBJ1-2	CASSLSDGLYGYTF	TGTGCCAGCAGTTTATCAGACGGACTTTATGGCTACACCTTC
TRBD1	TRBV9	-	TRBJ2-7	CASSAHRDSNYEQYF	TGTGCCAGCAGCGCCCACCGGGACAGCAACTACGAGCAGTACTTC
TRBD1	TRBV5-6	-	TRBJ2-2	CASSQQGPNTGELFF	TGTGCCAGCAGCCAACAGGGGCCGAACACCGGGGAGCTGTTTTTT
TRBD2	TRBV19	-	TRBJ2-7	CASSFAAGGRYEQYF	TGTGCCAGTAGCTTTGCCGCGGGAGGCCGCTACGAGCAGTACTTC
TRBD2	TRBV29-1	-	TRBJ2-1	CSVDGTSGPRYNEQFF	TGCAGCGTTGATGGGACTAGCGGGCCTAGGTACAATGAGCAGTTCTTC
-	TRBV5-6	-	TRBJ2-3	CASSYPGDTQYF	TGTGCCAGCAGCTACCCGGGAGATACGCAGTATTTT
-	TRBV6-5	-	TRBJ2-1	CASSYPGLENEQFF	TGTGCCAGCAGCTACCCGGGACTCGAGAATGAGCAGTTCTTC
-	TRBV18	-	TRBJ2-2	CASSPPAIGLSGELFF	TGTGCCAGCTCACCACCGGCGATAGGGCTTTCCGGGGAGCTGTTTTTT
-	TRBV4-3	-	TRBJ2-7	CASSQDVGSREQYF	TGCGCCAGCAGCCAAGATGTGGGGTCTCGGGAGCAGTACTTC
TRBD1	TRBV28	-	TRBJ1-3	CASSFMDRALSGNTIYF	TGTGCCAGCAGTTTTATGGACAGGGCCCTATCTGGAAACACCATATATTTT
TRBD2	TRBV28	-	TRBJ2-7	CASTRAGGPTEQYF	TGTGCCAGCACCCGAGCGGGAGGTCCCACCGAGCAGTACTTC